The clone carrying this TCR beta chain was picked up a small number of times. Its target is not known. This record belongs to a study of response to subunit inactivated influenza vaccine. Findings and limits, study-wide: Researchers suggested that each seasonal influenza vaccination recruits few new T cells.

TCRdb used MiXCR to reprocess the RT-PCR reads, holding one entry per CDR3 protein. The table has about 540,000 distinct CDR3 sequences, roughly 25% seen once; the top ten hold 2.5% to 3%. The sample also formed part of further work on T cells expressing NK-cell markers. In that study: It was by 5'RACE template switching with UMIs that TCR beta cDNA was made. Sorting was restricted to alpha-beta TCR T cells by an anti-gamma-delta TCR antibody in several experiments.

The clonotype comes from a man in his forties or fifties who received an inactivated influenza vaccine. The specimen comprised CD4+ T cells sorted from PBMCs, sampled 11 to 12 days after vaccination.

CDR3 sequence: CASRGDRGMNTEAFF. The CDR3 DNA reads TGTGCCAGCAGGGGCGACAGGGGTATGAACACTGAAGCTTTCTTT. This sequence joins TRBV2 and TRBJ1-1, with TRBD1 matching 8 bases. The V gene end was trimmed by 6 bases and the J gene end by 0 bases; junction bases not matched to a gene: 6. From germline, CDR1 is SNHLY and CDR2 FYNNEI. The CDR3 has 15 residues.